Listed below are T cell receptor beta chains from one sample, sequenced in a study of identical twins. TCRdb reprocessed the 5' RACE reads via MiXCR and lists one record per CDR3 protein. Of fewer than 650,000 distinct CDR3 sequences in the sample, around 7.5% are singletons; the top ten hold 1.6%. These data also featured in a second study, about yellow fever vaccine responses in identical twins.

Source material: PBMCs. These receptors all stem from a woman aged 18-29 years in good health. The CDR3 runs from the conserved cysteine through the conserved F or W.

v_call: TRBV20-1
j_call: TRBJ2-6
cdr3_aa: CSAKDSYLSGANVLTF

v_call: TRBV3-1
j_call: TRBJ2-5
cdr3_aa: CASSQSDKETQYF

v_call: TRBV12-3/TRBV12-4
j_call: TRBJ1-1
cdr3_aa: CASNTPDRGLSEAFF

v_call: TRBV4-1
j_call: TRBJ1-2
cdr3_aa: CASSQGPGTGYGYTF

v_call: TRBV7-2
j_call: TRBJ2-3
cdr3_aa: CASSFDRRTTDTQYF

v_call: TRBV10-3
j_call: TRBJ2-1
cdr3_aa: CAIKWTEVYNEQFF

v_call: TRBV10-3
j_call: TRBJ1-2
cdr3_aa: CAISGRAEANYGYTF

v_call: TRBV12-3/TRBV12-4
j_call: TRBJ2-2
cdr3_aa: CASSPGDRRSPTGELFF

v_call: TRBV7-9
j_call: TRBJ1-1
cdr3_aa: CASSPPANTEAFF

v_call: TRBV10-3
j_call: TRBJ2-5
cdr3_aa: CAISESPGQGVFGTQYF

v_call: TRBV29-1
j_call: TRBJ1-2
cdr3_aa: CSARDSQYGYTF

v_call: TRBV7-2
j_call: TRBJ1-2
cdr3_aa: CASSLAVPQGGGYTF

v_call: TRBV12-3/TRBV12-4
j_call: TRBJ2-1
cdr3_aa: CASTATGGNEQFF

v_call: TRBV20-1
j_call: TRBJ1-2
cdr3_aa: CSARVRDSHYGYTF

v_call: TRBV20-1
j_call: TRBJ1-2
cdr3_aa: CSAKGQGYYGYTF

v_call: TRBV6-2/TRBV6-3
j_call: TRBJ1-2
cdr3_aa: CASNLGGVSNYGYTF

v_call: TRBV12-3/TRBV12-4
j_call: TRBJ1-1
cdr3_aa: CASSLPGQGGTEAFF

v_call: TRBV20-1
j_call: TRBJ1-2
cdr3_aa: CSARETGEGYTF

v_call: TRBV18
j_call: TRBJ2-7
cdr3_aa: CASSPPGLAGVYEQYF

v_call: TRBV6-4
j_call: TRBJ1-2
cdr3_aa: CASSEDSNYGYTF

v_call: TRBV6-2/TRBV6-3
j_call: TRBJ2-1
cdr3_aa: CASRQAAGNEQFF

v_call: TRBV7-2
j_call: TRBJ2-7
cdr3_aa: CASSLNSGSSYEQYF

v_call: TRBV2
j_call: TRBJ2-1
cdr3_aa: CASDGTGGPAGVDEQFF

v_call: TRBV29-1
j_call: TRBJ2-5
cdr3_aa: CSVVSAGTQYF

v_call: TRBV6-2/TRBV6-3
j_call: TRBJ2-4
cdr3_aa: CASSKGQASAKNIQYF

v_call: TRBV29-1
j_call: TRBJ2-1
cdr3_aa: CSVGAGGPYNEQFF

v_call: TRBV12-3/TRBV12-4
j_call: TRBJ2-2
cdr3_aa: CASRKDRATGELFF

v_call: TRBV7-9
j_call: TRBJ1-1
cdr3_aa: CASSFGGPSAEAFF

v_call: TRBV5-1
j_call: TRBJ2-2
cdr3_aa: CASSPGTSDFYTGELFF

v_call: TRBV12-3/TRBV12-4
j_call: TRBJ1-2
cdr3_aa: CASSPSPGGDGYTF

v_call: TRBV5-6
j_call: TRBJ1-2
cdr3_aa: CASSPGGSGTGGGYTF

v_call: TRBV5-8
j_call: TRBJ2-1
cdr3_aa: CASGSGLAHNEQFF

v_call: TRBV20-1
j_call: TRBJ2-4
cdr3_aa: CSASRDSIAKNIQYF

v_call: TRBV7-2
j_call: TRBJ2-7
cdr3_aa: CASSERGGSGSYEQYF

v_call: TRBV7-3
j_call: TRBJ2-6
cdr3_aa: CASSPDRGGSGANVLTF

v_call: TRBV3-1
j_call: TRBJ1-5
cdr3_aa: CASSQESPGLGNQPQHF

v_call: TRBV12-3/TRBV12-4
j_call: TRBJ2-1
cdr3_aa: CASTSRGVNEQFF

v_call: TRBV9
j_call: TRBJ2-2
cdr3_aa: CASSGPELFF

v_call: TRBV11-2
j_call: TRBJ2-5
cdr3_aa: CASSSDRVETQYF

v_call: TRBV18
j_call: TRBJ1-1
cdr3_aa: CASSAGIRLNTEAFF

v_call: TRBV7-9
j_call: TRBJ2-1
cdr3_aa: CASSPQRRDYDFFEQFF

v_call: TRBV7-6
j_call: TRBJ2-1
cdr3_aa: CASSLRVAGAVVDEQFF

v_call: TRBV5-1
j_call: TRBJ2-7
cdr3_aa: CASSLGGSGQLIYEQYF

v_call: TRBV20-1
j_call: TRBJ2-7
cdr3_aa: CSARDGTSGSYEQYF

v_call: TRBV11-3
j_call: TRBJ2-1
cdr3_aa: CASSLGLAPSYNEQFF

v_call: TRBV6-5
j_call: TRBJ2-1
cdr3_aa: CASSYSVSKTRDSYNEQFF

v_call: TRBV18
j_call: TRBJ2-3
cdr3_aa: CASSPVGHTDTQYF

v_call: TRBV6-1
j_call: TRBJ2-1
cdr3_aa: CASSEDKLSSSYNEQFF

v_call: TRBV5-5
j_call: TRBJ2-5
cdr3_aa: CASSLYVTETQYF

v_call: TRBV7-9
j_call: TRBJ2-2
cdr3_aa: CASKGSTAGELFF

v_call: TRBV11-3
j_call: TRBJ2-3
cdr3_aa: CASSLGGQGMTDTQYF

v_call: TRBV11-2
j_call: TRBJ1-1
cdr3_aa: CASSRGSILNTEAFF

v_call: TRBV20-1
j_call: TRBJ1-1
cdr3_aa: CSARVAGSKGHTEAFF

v_call: TRBV11-3
j_call: TRBJ2-1
cdr3_aa: CASSFPRDRAMNEQFF

v_call: TRBV11-1
j_call: TRBJ2-1
cdr3_aa: CASSNMEGVKGSYNEQFF

v_call: TRBV6-1
j_call: TRBJ2-1
cdr3_aa: CASSLREGYNEQFF